Only one count was recorded for the clone carrying this TCR beta chain. Its antigen is not known. The data were obtained in a study of Ad26.COV2.S vaccination and SARS-CoV-2 variants. Some clones are missing from TCRdb's copy, which holds only in-frame ones; the method was immunoSEQ multiplex PCR. The repertoire holds 300,000 to 400,000 clones, roughly nine tenths seen once, with under 5% in the top ten. Notes on the study in general: Considerable breadth of spike-specific CD8+ and CD4+ T cell responses has reportedly been documented following vaccination.

The CDR3 contains 17 residues. The germline V and J ends were trimmed by 5 bases and 1 base, with 15 bases remaining between them. Germline lookup yields CDR1 PRHDT and CDR2 FYEKMQ (reference sequence). This sequence was found in a human donor who had recovered from COVID-19. The material sequenced was peripheral blood, taken after recovery from COVID-19. The chain recombines TRBV13 with TRBJ2-6; D may correspond to TRBD1 or TRBD2 (7 bases each). This chain's CDR3 is CASSQGGHKSGANVLTF. In nucleotides, the CDR3 is TGTGCCAGCAGCCAGGGGGGGCATAAATCTGGGGCCAACGTCCTGACTTTC.